The clone carrying this T cell receptor beta chain was counted many times. The authors made TCR beta libraries by quantitative 5'-RACE with molecular barcodes. MiXCR, applied by TCRdb to the 5' RACE reads, yields one record per CDR3 protein. Altogether under 250,000 distinct CDR3 sequences are present, approximately 8.4% being singletons, with the ten largest covering around 4.4%. This entry comes from a study of CD8 T cells in ankylosing spondylitis. This CDR3 contains 13 residues. In germline, CDR1 is MNHEY, CDR2 SMNVEV (reference sequence). The V gene lost 4 bases and the J gene lost 6 bases, with 10 bases spanning the gap.

The source material was blood, either unsorted or a sorted T cell fraction (not recorded which). The V call is TRBV27, the J call TRBJ1-5; D ambiguous. This TCR was recovered from a female donor with ankylosing spondylitis or in good health (not recorded which). CDR3 nucleotides: TGTGCCAGCAGTTGGAGGGAAGGTCAGCCCCAGCATTTT. It is translated as CASSWREGQPQHF.